The following is a TCR beta chain sequence with its context. Its specificity is unknown. Method: immunoSEQ multiplex PCR; TCRdb's copy keeps in-frame clones and lacks some. The sample lists 110,000 to 150,000 clones, approximately 84% occurring once. These data originate in a study of cytomegalovirus exposure and HLA in healthy donors. Study-level background: It was reported in a later analysis that the same platform had been used for the 120 validation repertoires as for the 550 to 700 first-cohort repertoires.

Between the trimmed V and J ends, which lost 4 bases and 4 bases, there was a span of 19 bases. This CDR3 has 16 residues. Per germline, CDR1 WNHNN and CDR2 SYGVQD (reference sequence). General observations from the study: Researchers reported that a few CMV-associated chains were confirmed in vitro as CMV antigen-specific. Rarity marked most TCR sequences, yet some public TCRs occurred in many donors. According to the study, roughly 160 TCR beta chains were cytomegalovirus-associated.

This clonotype was sampled from a woman under 40 in good health and CMV-seronegative. The chain combines TRBV10-1 with TRBJ1-2, with D possibly TRBD1 on 5 matching bases. Sequencing was done on a sample of PBMCs. In nucleotides, the CDR3 is TGCGCCAGCAGTGGTAGGAAGGGAAGCAGGGCCTATGGCTACACCTTC. This gives the protein CASSGRKGSRAYGYTF.